A selection of T cell receptor beta chains follows, all from one sample in a study of blood T cell repertoires in COVID-19. Libraries were prepared by immunoSEQ multiplex PCR; TCRdb keeps only in-frame clonotypes and omits some of them. This table holds a few hundred thousand clones, 85% to 90% found once. The sample taken for sequencing was PBMCs or T cells enriched from blood (not recorded which). These receptors originate from a man under 40 who had recovered from COVID-19. The CDR3 runs from the conserved cysteine through the conserved F or W.

j_call | v_call | cdr3_aa
TRBJ1-5 | TRBV28 | CASSPGTPVSNQPQHF
TRBJ1-5 | TRBV19 | CASKPGTGGFWNQPQHF
TRBJ1-5 | TRBV12-3/TRBV12-4 | CASSRAHQPQHF
TRBJ1-4 | TRBV4-1 | CASSQTGNEKLFF
TRBJ2-7 | TRBV3-1/TRBV3-2 | CASSQSSGNREQYF
TRBJ2-5 | TRBV3-1/TRBV3-2 | CASSQDVWARGTQYF
TRBJ1-6 | TRBV18 | CASSINTGQNNSPLHF
TRBJ2-5 | TRBV3-1/TRBV3-2 | CASNLLAGGGETQYF
TRBJ2-5 | TRBV5-6 | CASSLAGRAETQYF
TRBJ2-7 | TRBV5-4 | CASSVRDYGSYEQYF
TRBJ2-1 | TRBV10-3 | CAISGGLAGTLLDEQFF
TRBJ1-6 | TRBV13 | CASSAPPQGGSPLHF
TRBJ2-3 | TRBV9 | CASSGESGYTQYF
TRBJ2-7 | TRBV27 | CASSLEQGHRVVEQYF
TRBJ2-7 | TRBV9 | CASSPPSSGSYEQYF
TRBJ2-7 | TRBV27 | CASSTGVEQYF